This T cell receptor (beta chain) was identified during a study of blood T cell repertoires in COVID-19. In the study overall: Whether acute or convalescent, the COVID-19 samples came from the United States, Italy and Spain.

Trimming took 4 bases from V and 4 from J; bases not matched to a gene: 1. This CDR3 is 13 amino acids long. Looked up from germline, CDR1 is SGHDN and CDR2 is FVKESK. The authors' processing: Estimation of nucleated cell counts relied on the amplification of reference gene primers. Repertoires were generated with immunoSEQ multiplex PCR, while TCRdb's copy carries only in-frame clones and drops some. For V, J and clone size, that table is used; D and trimming come from the DNA. This table holds approximately 300,000 clones, approximately 92% found once. The sample consisted of peripheral blood. This TCR came from a woman aged 25 to 45 with COVID-19, enrolled during active disease. V and J are TRBV14 and TRBJ1-5, with 7 bases lining up with TRBD1. The CDR3 protein is CASSPGQNQPQHF. Here the CDR3 DNA reads TGTGCCAGCAGCCCGGGACAGAATCAGCCCCAGCATTTT. Full variable domain (remainder filled in from reference TRBV14 and TRBJ1-5): EAGVTQFPSHSVIEKGQTVTLRCDPISGHDNLYWYRRVMGKEIKFLLHFVKESKQDESGMPNNRFLAERTGGTYSTLKVQPAELEDSGVYFCASSPGQNQPQHFGDGTRLSIL.